These 7 T cell receptor beta chains came from one sample sequenced in a study of T cell changes during pregnancy in multiple sclerosis (dated by TCRdb to between 2018 and 2021). Libraries were constructed by the immunoSEQ multiplex PCR assay. TCRdb carries this immuneACCESS record with in-frame sequences only. Its versions omit some clonotypes, under half of them owing to an unresolved V gene in the studies checked, with the rest unexplained. Across this sample there are approximately 83,000 clones, with about 94% seen only once. The ten largest clones add up to around 2.2% of the sample. The sequences come from peripheral blood, collected in the third trimester of pregnancy. The receptors were sampled from a female donor with multiple sclerosis, enrolled in a pregnancy study.

The V and J genes are TRBV28 and TRBJ2-1; perhaps TRBD2 as D (5 bases). The CDR3 covers 16 residues. CDR1 is MDHEN and CDR2 is SYDVKM in the germline V gene. V lost 2 bases to trimming and J lost 0 bases, with 11 bases between them. The CDR3 sequence is CASSLVASSSYNEQFF. DNA of the CDR3: TGTGCCAGCAGTTTAGTAGCGTCGAGCTCCTACAATGAGCAGTTCTTC.

J is TRBJ2-1 and V is TRBV29-1; a weak D match, TRBD1 (6 bases). Germline V lookup: CDR1 SQVTM, CDR2 ANQGSEA. This CDR3 is 14 amino acids long. V gave up 2 bases and J gave up 9 bases, with 17 bases separating them. For the CDR3, the DNA is TGCAGCGTTGAAAGGGGGACAACCAATACTGAGCAGTTCTTC. Its protein is CSVERGTTNTEQFF.

This rearrangement joins TRBV9 to TRBJ1-4, with a tentative D call TRBD1 (5 bases). Deletions cut 0 bases from V and 0 bases from J, with 9 bases between. Germline loops: CDR1 SGDLS, CDR2 YYNGEE. This CDR3 has 16 residues. CDR3 sequence: CASSVGGRTTNEKLFF. In nucleotides, the CDR3 is TGTGCCAGCAGCGTAGGGGGCAGGACAACTAATGAAAAACTGTTTTTT.

The chain has TRBV29-1 and TRBJ1-2, with 7 bases lining up with TRBD1. The V gene end was trimmed by 7 bases and the J gene end by 8 bases; junction bases not matched to a gene: 13. CDR1 SQVTM and CDR2 ANQGSEA come from the germline V gene. The CDR3 consists of 13 residues. CDR3 region: CSGGTLSRGGYTF. As DNA, the CDR3 is TGCAGCGGTGGGACCCTGAGCAGGGGGGGCTACACCTTC.

The chain combines TRBV18 with TRBJ1-1; D is undetermined. CDR3 size: 13 residues. Looked up from germline, CDR1 is KGHSH and CDR2 is LQKENI. The germline V and J ends were trimmed by 3 bases and 7 bases, with 12 bases remaining between them. The CDR3 here is CASSPQNSGEAFF. CDR3 nucleotides: TGTGCCAGCTCACCTCAAAACTCTGGTGAAGCTTTCTTT.

V usage is TRBV7-9 and J usage is TRBJ2-1; D is perhaps TRBD2 (6 bases). Germline CDR1 and CDR2: SEHNR and FQNEAQ (reference sequence). V was trimmed by 0 bases and J by 6 bases, leaving 9 bases between them. This CDR3 is built from 14 residues. The CDR3 DNA sequence: TGTGCCAGCAGCTTAGCGGAGGGAGGCAATGAGCAGTTCTTC. It yields the protein CASSLAEGGNEQFF. The full variable domain, in which reference TRBV7-9 and TRBJ2-1 provide the parts outside the CDR3, is DTGVSQNPRHKITKRGQNVTFRCDPISEHNRLYWYRQTLGQGPEFLTYFQNEAQLEKSRLLSDRFSAERPKGSFSTLEIQRTEQGDSAMYLCASSLAEGGNEQFFGPGTRLTVL.

CDR3 sequence: CASSQVADISYEQYF. The CDR3 bases are TGCGCCAGCAGCCAGGTAGCGGATATCTCCTACGAGCAGTACTTC. The V call is TRBV4-1, the J call TRBJ2-7; D is possibly TRBD2 (6 bases). V was cut by 3 bases and J by 0 bases, with 12 bases left in between. Germline CDR1 MGHRA, CDR2 YSYEKL. This CDR3 is built from 15 residues.